This T cell receptor beta chain was captured by sequencing in a study of T-cell memory formation after mild COVID-19. Study summary: TCR clustering was largely donor specific. Study-wide results and limits: Clones that shrank (day 15 to 85) were balanced CD4/CD8, whereas later expanders leaned CD4+. Confirmation was lacking for SARS-CoV-2 specificity of second-wave clones that peaked on day 37.

The CDR3 consists of 15 residues. From germline, CDR1 is DFQATT and CDR2 SNEGSKA (reference sequence). Trimming shortened V by 5 bases and J by 8 bases, and 22 bases separated the two germline ends. This clonotype has a handful of counts. The antigen remains unidentified. TCRdb passed the 5' RACE reads through MiXCR, listing each CDR3 protein once. The sample contains about 110,000 distinct CDR3 sequences, about a sixth of which appear only once. The genes are TRBV20-1 and TRBJ1-3, with TRBD1 as a possible D gene (6 bases). This receptor was identified in an adult woman who had mild COVID-19 (a few samples of this study predate the infection). Cell type and time point are not known. Sequencing was performed on PBMCs or a T cell subset sorted from them (not recorded which). The CDR3 loop is CSAGARGRGLDTIYF. The CDR3 DNA reads TGCAGTGCTGGCGCTAGGGGCAGGGGATTGGACACCATATATTTT.